A selection of T cell receptor beta chains follows, all from one sample in a study of CD8+CD57+ T cells in acquired aplastic anemia. MiXCR was run by TCRdb on the reads, yielding one entry per CDR3 protein. The sample gives some 170,000 distinct CDR3 sequences, roughly 65% of which show up once; 40% to 50% is in the top ten. Source material: sorted CD4+, CD8+, or CD8+CD57+ T cells (not recorded which) from PBMCs. These TCRs come from a human donor with aplastic anemia. The CDR3 runs from the conserved cysteine through the conserved F or W. The order of the fields is clone size, V gene, D gene, J gene, CDR3 protein, CDR3 DNA. A D gene is named only where the DNA matches it firmly. A clone size is listed for some rows: how often the clone was seen (once, few, many), or a class if it is expanded.

abundance: -; v_gene: TRBV7-2; d_gene: -; j_gene: TRBJ2-3; CDR3aa: CASSLVRGPGTDTQYF; CDR3nt: TGTGCCAGCAGCTTAGTTCGGGGGCCCGGCACAGATACGCAGTATTTT
abundance: once; v_gene: TRBV10-3; d_gene: TRBD1; j_gene: TRBJ1-1; CDR3aa: CAIMGQTYGYTEAFF; CDR3nt: TGTGCCATCATGGGACAGACCTATGGCTACACTGAAGCTTTCTTT
abundance: -; v_gene: TRBV14; d_gene: -; j_gene: TRBJ1-2; CDR3aa: CASSLGTPVRGYTF; CDR3nt: TGTGCCAGCAGCCTCGGGACCCCCGTGCGGGGCTACACCTTC
abundance: -; v_gene: TRBV20-1; d_gene: TRBD2; j_gene: TRBJ2-3; CDR3aa: CSAREGPSGGGRVCTDTQYF; CDR3nt: TGCAGTGCTAGAGAGGGGCCTAGCGGGGGGGGGAGGGTTTGCACAGATACGCAATATTTT
abundance: -; v_gene: TRBV4-1; d_gene: TRBD1; j_gene: TRBJ1-5; CDR3aa: CASSQPWTGQNQPQHF; CDR3nt: TGCGCCAGCAGCCAACCCTGGACAGGGCAGAATCAGCCCCAGCATTTT
abundance: many; v_gene: TRBV5-1; d_gene: TRBD1; j_gene: TRBJ1-2; CDR3aa: CASSPGGINYGYTF; CDR3nt: TGCGCCAGCAGCCCAGGGGGAATTAACTATGGCTACACCTTC
abundance: -; v_gene: TRBV11-3; d_gene: TRBD1; j_gene: TRBJ1-1; CDR3aa: CAVSGQGGTEAFF; CDR3nt: TGTGCCGTCTCGGGACAGGGTGGCACTGAAGCTTTCTTT
abundance: -; v_gene: TRBV7-9; d_gene: -; j_gene: TRBJ2-1; CDR3aa: CASSQYTRDPQTFF; CDR3nt: TGTGCCAGCAGCCAATATACCCGGGACCCTCAAACGTTCTTC
abundance: -; v_gene: TRBV25-1; d_gene: -; j_gene: TRBJ2-5; CDR3aa: CASSDPGGQETQYF; CDR3nt: TGTGCCAGCAGTGATCCAGGGGGGCAAGAGACCCAGTACTTC
abundance: -; v_gene: TRBV2; d_gene: -; j_gene: TRBJ1-1; CDR3aa: CASRLSGGDTEAFF; CDR3nt: TGTGCCAGCAGACTTAGTGGAGGGGACACTGAAGCTTTCTTT
abundance: -; v_gene: TRBV7-2; d_gene: TRBD1; j_gene: TRBJ2-3; CDR3aa: CASSLGTGGSDTQYF; CDR3nt: TGTGCCAGCAGCTTAGGGACAGGGGGGTCAGATACGCAGTATTTT
abundance: once; v_gene: TRBV7-2; d_gene: TRBD1; j_gene: TRBJ1-1; CDR3aa: CASSLQQGGTEAFF; CDR3nt: TGTGCCAGCAGCTTACAACAGGGGGGAACTGAAGCTTTCTTT
abundance: -; v_gene: TRBV25-1; d_gene: -; j_gene: TRBJ2-7; CDR3aa: CASSPADSPYEQYF; CDR3nt: TGTGCCAGCAGTCCGGCGGACAGCCCCTACGAGCAGTACTTC
abundance: -; v_gene: TRBV5-1; d_gene: TRBD2; j_gene: TRBJ2-2; CDR3aa: CASSLPGLAGGLFF; CDR3nt: TGCGCCAGCAGCTTGCCAGGACTAGCGGGGGGGCTGTTTTTT
abundance: -; v_gene: TRBV5-6; d_gene: -; j_gene: TRBJ1-2; CDR3aa: CASSLSPDSNYGYTF; CDR3nt: TGTGCCAGCAGCTTATCGCCGGACTCCAACTATGGCTACACCTTC
abundance: -; v_gene: TRBV19; d_gene: -; j_gene: TRBJ2-3; CDR3aa: CARYREYSTDTQYF; CDR3nt: TGTGCCAGATACAGGGAATATAGCACAGATACGCAGTATTTT
abundance: -; v_gene: TRBV7-3; d_gene: -; j_gene: TRBJ2-7; CDR3aa: CASSWRGLGSSYEQYF; CDR3nt: TGTGCCAGCAGCTGGAGAGGTCTCGGGAGCTCCTACGAGCAGTACTTC
abundance: -; v_gene: TRBV29-1; d_gene: -; j_gene: TRBJ1-3; CDR3aa: CSVEEASGNTIYF; CDR3nt: TGCAGCGTTGAGGAGGCCTCTGGAAACACCATATATTTT
abundance: -; v_gene: TRBV19; d_gene: -; j_gene: TRBJ2-2; CDR3aa: CASSMYFSNTGELFF; CDR3nt: TGTGCCAGTAGTATGTACTTTTCCAACACCGGGGAGCTGTTTTTT
abundance: many; v_gene: TRBV29-1; d_gene: -; j_gene: TRBJ2-3; CDR3aa: CSVERQVLRTDTQYF; CDR3nt: TGCAGCGTTGAAAGACAGGTATTGAGGACAGATACGCAGTATTTT
abundance: -; v_gene: TRBV20-1; d_gene: -; j_gene: TRBJ2-1; CDR3aa: CSAVYARQSYNEQFF; CDR3nt: TGCAGTGCTGTTTACGCTAGACAATCCTACAATGAGCAGTTCTTC
abundance: -; v_gene: TRBV5-1; d_gene: -; j_gene: TRBJ2-3; CDR3aa: CASLGLTDTQYF; CDR3nt: TGCGCCAGCCTGGGGCTGACAGATACGCAGTATTTT
abundance: -; v_gene: TRBV24-1; d_gene: -; j_gene: TRBJ2-5; CDR3aa: CATSEGSQETQYF; CDR3nt: TGTGCCACCAGTGAAGGGAGCCAAGAGACCCAGTACTTC
abundance: -; v_gene: TRBV9; d_gene: -; j_gene: TRBJ1-3; CDR3aa: CASRSGNTIYF; CDR3nt: TGTGCCAGCAGATCAGGAAACACCATATATTTT
abundance: -; v_gene: TRBV7-9; d_gene: -; j_gene: TRBJ2-2; CDR3aa: CASTLMTGRGYTGELFF; CDR3nt: TGTGCCAGCACCTTGATGACAGGGAGGGGGTACACCGGGGAGCTGTTTTTT
abundance: -; v_gene: TRBV14; d_gene: -; j_gene: TRBJ2-7; CDR3aa: CASSQELAPYEQYF; CDR3nt: TGTGCCAGCAGCCAAGAGTTAGCACCTTACGAGCAGTACTTC
abundance: -; v_gene: TRBV2; d_gene: TRBD1; j_gene: TRBJ2-7; CDR3aa: CASSENAGGSSYEQYF; CDR3nt: TGTGCCAGCAGTGAAAACGCAGGGGGATCCTCCTACGAGCAGTACTTC
abundance: many; v_gene: TRBV6-5; d_gene: -; j_gene: TRBJ1-6; CDR3aa: CASSYGQGFRSPLHF; CDR3nt: TGTGCCAGCAGTTACGGGCAGGGGTTTAGGTCACCCCTCCACTTT
abundance: once; v_gene: TRBV7-8; d_gene: -; j_gene: TRBJ2-5; CDR3aa: CASSFLLDSQETQYF; CDR3nt: TGTGCCAGCAGTTTCCTCCTGGACAGCCAAGAGACCCAGTACTTC
abundance: -; v_gene: TRBV10-3; d_gene: -; j_gene: TRBJ2-7; CDR3aa: CAISGAVPAVTYEQYF; CDR3nt: TGTGCCATCAGTGGGGCTGTACCAGCGGTTACCTACGAGCAGTACTTC
abundance: many; v_gene: TRBV4-1; d_gene: -; j_gene: TRBJ1-1; CDR3aa: CASSQAQGRVEAFF; CDR3nt: TGCGCCAGCAGCCAAGCGCAGGGGAGGGTTGAAGCTTTCTTT
abundance: -; v_gene: TRBV7-2; d_gene: TRBD1; j_gene: TRBJ1-5; CDR3aa: CASTPGQGNQPQHF; CDR3nt: TGCGCCAGCACCCCGGGACAGGGCAATCAGCCCCAGCATTTT
abundance: few; v_gene: TRBV6-5; d_gene: -; j_gene: TRBJ2-5; CDR3aa: CASRRGRGETQYF; CDR3nt: TGTGCCAGCAGAAGGGGCCGAGGAGAGACCCAGTACTTC
abundance: -; v_gene: TRBV20-1; d_gene: -; j_gene: TRBJ1-1; CDR3aa: CSARDDQPNTEAFF; CDR3nt: TGCAGTGCTAGAGACGACCAACCGAACACTGAAGCTTTCTTT
abundance: few; v_gene: TRBV27; d_gene: -; j_gene: TRBJ1-1; CDR3aa: CASSSNRFTEAFF; CDR3nt: TGTGCCAGCAGTTCTAACAGGTTCACTGAAGCTTTCTTT
abundance: -; v_gene: TRBV24-1; d_gene: -; j_gene: TRBJ2-1; CDR3aa: CATSDPGAGAYNEQFF; CDR3nt: TGTGCCACCAGTGATCCCGGGGCAGGGGCTTACAATGAGCAGTTCTTC
abundance: -; v_gene: TRBV7-2; d_gene: -; j_gene: TRBJ2-2; CDR3aa: CASSVLTGNTGELFF; CDR3nt: TGTGCCAGCAGCGTTCTGACAGGGAACACCGGGGAGCTGTTTTTT
abundance: -; v_gene: TRBV20-1; d_gene: -; j_gene: TRBJ1-1; CDR3aa: CSAREGSVNTEAFF; CDR3nt: TGCAGTGCTAGGGAGGGGTCAGTTAACACTGAAGCTTTCTTT
abundance: many; v_gene: TRBV4-1; d_gene: TRBD2; j_gene: TRBJ2-1; CDR3aa: CASSQDGGAVEQFF; CDR3nt: TGCGCCAGCAGCCAAGACGGGGGGGCCGTTGAGCAGTTCTTC
abundance: few; v_gene: TRBV20-1; d_gene: -; j_gene: TRBJ1-2; CDR3aa: CSARPQATANYGYTF; CDR3nt: TGCAGTGCTAGGCCCCAGGCGACAGCCAACTATGGCTACACCTTC
abundance: many; v_gene: TRBV24-1; d_gene: -; j_gene: TRBJ2-3; CDR3aa: CATSDRLLPDTQYF; CDR3nt: TGTGCCACCAGTGATCGATTGTTGCCAGATACGCAGTATTTT
abundance: few; v_gene: TRBV7-9; d_gene: -; j_gene: TRBJ1-1; CDR3aa: CASSLKLAASTEEAFF; CDR3nt: TGTGCCAGCAGCTTAAAATTAGCAGCGTCGACCGAGGAAGCTTTCTTT
abundance: many; v_gene: TRBV10-1; d_gene: -; j_gene: TRBJ1-6; CDR3aa: CASSEGQGSSPLHF; CDR3nt: TGCGCCAGCAGTGAGGGCCAGGGTTCTTCACCCCTCCACTTT
abundance: once; v_gene: TRBV12-3/TRBV12-4; d_gene: -; j_gene: TRBJ1-2; CDR3aa: CASSKGGFDGYTF; CDR3nt: TGTGCCAGCAGTAAGGGGGGTTTTGATGGCTACACCTTC
abundance: -; v_gene: TRBV9; d_gene: -; j_gene: TRBJ2-1; CDR3aa: CASSGGTGARYNEQFF; CDR3nt: TGTGCCAGCAGCGGGGGAACGGGGGCCAGGTACAATGAGCAGTTCTTC
abundance: -; v_gene: TRBV28; d_gene: -; j_gene: TRBJ2-7; CDR3aa: CASSPQVIASYEQYF; CDR3nt: TGTGCCAGCAGCCCTCAAGTTATCGCTTCCTACGAGCAGTACTTC